This T cell receptor beta chain was identified during a study of control samples from healthy donors and cancer patients. This clone has a handful of counts. A read error may produce the germline difference seen at one junction end. The CDR3 covers 13 residues. Per germline, CDR1 SSHAT and CDR2 FNYEAQ (reference sequence). The repertoire was sequenced with immunoSEQ multiplex PCR; TCRdb's copy has only in-frame clones and lacks some. The repertoire holds around 140,000 clones, with 85% to 95% as singletons. The chain employs TRBV7-7 and TRBJ1-1; D gene unclear. The receptor's source is a man aged 35 to 55 in good health. The sample was blood. CDR3 sequence (DNA): TGTGCTAGCAGCCATAACAGGAACACTGAAGCTTTCTTT. It yields the protein CASSHNRNTEAFF. The whole variable domain, filled in from reference TRBV7-7 and TRBJ1-1, reads GAGVSQSPRYKVTKRGQDVTLRCDPISSHATLYWYQQALGQGPEFLTYFNYEAQPDKSGLPSDRFSAERPEGSISTLTIQRTEQRDSAMYRCASSHNRNTEAFFGQGTRLTVV.